This paragraph covers one TCR beta chain sequence. Antigen specificity is unknown. Germline loops: CDR1 SGHKS, CDR2 YYEKEE (reference sequence). The CDR3 totals 13 residues. Trimming cost V 3 bases and J 6 bases; bases outside gene matches: 3. This specimen comes from a study of early stage breast cancer tumors. Overall study context: Of 15 to 20 invasive breast tumors, more than ten were hormone receptor-positive, HER2-negative.

The study's findings and limits: Comparing each tissue with blood distinguished tumor from normal in 14 of 16 patients.

Repertoires were generated with immunoSEQ multiplex PCR, while TCRdb's copy carries only in-frame clones and drops some. Here the sample spans tens of thousands of clones, just under 75% being singletons. This TCR derives from a person in their 40s with breast cancer. V gene TRBV5-5 combines with J gene TRBJ2-3; 8 bases align to TRBD1. Sequencing was performed on blood. The CDR3 here is CASSSGGADTQYF. CDR3 coding DNA: TGTGCCAGCAGCTCAGGGGGCGCGGATACGCAGTATTTT.